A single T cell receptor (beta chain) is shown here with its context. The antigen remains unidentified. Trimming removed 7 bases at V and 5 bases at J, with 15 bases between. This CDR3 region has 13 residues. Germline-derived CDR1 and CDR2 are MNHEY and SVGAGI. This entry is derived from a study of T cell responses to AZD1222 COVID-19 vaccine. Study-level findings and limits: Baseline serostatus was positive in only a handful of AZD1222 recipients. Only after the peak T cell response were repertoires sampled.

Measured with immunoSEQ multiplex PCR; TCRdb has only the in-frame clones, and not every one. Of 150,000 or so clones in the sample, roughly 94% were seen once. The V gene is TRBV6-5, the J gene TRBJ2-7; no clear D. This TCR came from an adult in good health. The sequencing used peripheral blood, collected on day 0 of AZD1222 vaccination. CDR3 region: CASIPRLRHEQYF. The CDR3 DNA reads TGTGCCAGCATACCCAGGCTGAGGCACGAGCAGTACTTC.